Here is one T cell receptor beta chain with its context. This specimen belongs to a study of T cell changes during pregnancy in multiple sclerosis. Germline lookup yields CDR1 SEHNR and CDR2 FQNEAQ (reference sequence). This CDR3 has 13 residues. Losses at the gene ends were 6 bases for V and 12 bases for J; bases not matched to a gene: 6. The repertoire was sequenced with immunoSEQ multiplex PCR; TCRdb's copy has only in-frame clones and lacks some. This sample has 70,000 to 80,000 clones, with 70% to 90% found just once. The sequence was collected from a female donor with multiple sclerosis, enrolled in a pregnancy study. Sequences were derived from peripheral blood, sampled before pregnancy. The rearrangement links TRBV7-9 to TRBJ2-1; TRBD2 matches at 12 bases. CDR3 DNA: TGTGCCAGCAGGACTAGCGGGGGAGCGGGGCAGTTCTTC. The encoded protein is CASRTSGGAGQFF.